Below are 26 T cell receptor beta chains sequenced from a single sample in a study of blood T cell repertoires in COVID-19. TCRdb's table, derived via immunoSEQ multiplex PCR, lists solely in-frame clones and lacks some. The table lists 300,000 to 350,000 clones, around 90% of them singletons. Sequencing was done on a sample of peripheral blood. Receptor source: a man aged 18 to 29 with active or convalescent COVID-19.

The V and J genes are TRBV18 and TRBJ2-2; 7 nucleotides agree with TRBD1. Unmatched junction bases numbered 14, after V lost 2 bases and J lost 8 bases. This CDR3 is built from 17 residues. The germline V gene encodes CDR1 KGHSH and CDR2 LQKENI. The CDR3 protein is CASSPRTGTATLGELFF. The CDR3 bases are TGTGCCAGCTCACCAAGGACCGGGACAGCGACATTGGGGGAGCTGTTTTTT.

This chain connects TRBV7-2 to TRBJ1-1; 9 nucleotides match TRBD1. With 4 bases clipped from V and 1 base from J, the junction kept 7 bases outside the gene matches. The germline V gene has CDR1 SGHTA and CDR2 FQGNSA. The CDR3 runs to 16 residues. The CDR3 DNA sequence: TGTGCCAGCAGCTCACCGGGACAGGGAAAGAACACTGAAGCTTTCTTT. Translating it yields CASSSPGQGKNTEAFF.

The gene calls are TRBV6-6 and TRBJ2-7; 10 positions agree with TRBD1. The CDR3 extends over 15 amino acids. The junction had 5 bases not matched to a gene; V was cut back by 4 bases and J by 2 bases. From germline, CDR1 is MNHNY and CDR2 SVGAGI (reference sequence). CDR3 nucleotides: TGTGCCAGCAGTTCGGGACAGGGGATTCCCTACGAGCAGTACTTC. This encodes CASSSGQGIPYEQYF.

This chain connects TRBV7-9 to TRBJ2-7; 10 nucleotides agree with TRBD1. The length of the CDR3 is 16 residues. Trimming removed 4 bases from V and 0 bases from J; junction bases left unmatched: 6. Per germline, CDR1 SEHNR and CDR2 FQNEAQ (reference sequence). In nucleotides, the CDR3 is TGTGCCAGCAGCTCACCGGGACAGGGGAGCTCCTACGAGCAGTACTTC. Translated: CASSSPGQGSSYEQYF. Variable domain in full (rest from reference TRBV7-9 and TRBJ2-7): DTGVSQNPRHKITKRGQNVTFRCDPISEHNRLYWYRQTLGQGPEFLTYFQNEAQLEKSRLLSDRFSAERPKGSFSTLEIQRTEQGDSAMYLCASSSPGQGSSYEQYFGPGTRLTVT.

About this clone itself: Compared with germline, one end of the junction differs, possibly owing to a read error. CDR3 residues: CASSPPASGFYGQYF. CDR3 coding DNA: TGTGCCAGCTCACCACCGGCTAGCGGGTTTTACGGGCAGTACTTC. The gene calls are TRBV18 and TRBJ2-7, with 8 bases matching TRBD2. Germline-derived CDR1 and CDR2 are KGHSH and LQKENI. The CDR3 spans 15 residues.

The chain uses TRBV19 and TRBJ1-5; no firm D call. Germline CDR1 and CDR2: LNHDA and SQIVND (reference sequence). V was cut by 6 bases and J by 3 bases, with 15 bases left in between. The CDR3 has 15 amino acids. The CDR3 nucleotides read TGTGCCAGTAGGACATTGTTCAAGGTCAATCAGCCCCAGCATTTT. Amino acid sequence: CASRTLFKVNQPQHF.

CDR3 in DNA: TGTGCCAGCAGCCAACACCGGGCAGGGGGATCTGGAAACACCATATATTTT. Its translation is CASSQHRAGGSGNTIYF. The V and J genes are TRBV7-8 and TRBJ1-3, with TRBD1 matching over 7 bases. Per germline, CDR1 SGHVS and CDR2 FQNEAQ. CDR3 length equals 17 residues. J gave up 1 base and V 5 bases, and 11 bases lay outside the gene matches.

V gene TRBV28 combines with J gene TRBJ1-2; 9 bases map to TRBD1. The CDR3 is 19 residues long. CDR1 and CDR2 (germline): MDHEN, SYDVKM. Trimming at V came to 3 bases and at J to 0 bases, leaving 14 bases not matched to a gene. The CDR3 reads CASSFHQGTGFNSNYGYTF. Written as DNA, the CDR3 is TGTGCCAGCAGTTTCCACCAAGGGACAGGGTTTAATTCTAACTATGGCTACACCTTC.

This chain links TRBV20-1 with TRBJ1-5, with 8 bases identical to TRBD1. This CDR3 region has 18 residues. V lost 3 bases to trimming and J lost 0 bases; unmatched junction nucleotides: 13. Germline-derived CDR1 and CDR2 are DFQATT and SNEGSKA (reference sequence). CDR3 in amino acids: CSASMVRGLKYSNQPQHF. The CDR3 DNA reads TGCAGTGCTAGTATGGTCAGGGGGCTAAAATATAGCAATCAGCCCCAGCATTTT.

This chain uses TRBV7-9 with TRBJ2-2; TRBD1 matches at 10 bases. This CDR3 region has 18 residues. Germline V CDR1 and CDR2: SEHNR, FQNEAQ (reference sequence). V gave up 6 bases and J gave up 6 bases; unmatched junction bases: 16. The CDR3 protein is CASSPQNRDRGFPGELFF. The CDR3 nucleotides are TGTGCCAGCAGTCCCCAAAACAGGGACAGGGGATTCCCCGGGGAGCTGTTTTTT.

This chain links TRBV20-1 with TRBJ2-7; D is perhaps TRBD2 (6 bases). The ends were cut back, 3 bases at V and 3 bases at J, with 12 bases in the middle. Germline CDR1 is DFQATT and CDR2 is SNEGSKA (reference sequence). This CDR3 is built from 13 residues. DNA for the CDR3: TGCAGTGCTAGTCGGGGGTCCAACTACGAGCAGTACTTC. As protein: CSASRGSNYEQYF.

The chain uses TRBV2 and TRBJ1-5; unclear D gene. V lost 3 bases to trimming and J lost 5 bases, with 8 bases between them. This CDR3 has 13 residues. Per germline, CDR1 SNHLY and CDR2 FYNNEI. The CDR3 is CASSDGQDQPQHF. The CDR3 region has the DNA TGTGCCAGCAGTGATGGGCAGGATCAGCCCCAGCATTTT.

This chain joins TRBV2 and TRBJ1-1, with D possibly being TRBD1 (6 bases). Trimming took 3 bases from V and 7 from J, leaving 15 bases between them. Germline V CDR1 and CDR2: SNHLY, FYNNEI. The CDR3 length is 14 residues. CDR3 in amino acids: CASSDFVTGLEAFF. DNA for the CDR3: TGTGCCAGCAGTGACTTTGTCACAGGGCTTGAAGCTTTCTTT.

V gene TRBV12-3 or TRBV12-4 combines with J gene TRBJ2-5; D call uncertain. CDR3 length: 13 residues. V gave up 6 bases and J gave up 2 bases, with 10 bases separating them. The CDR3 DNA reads TGTGCCAGCAGGAAGTGGCAGCAAGAGACCCAGTACTTC. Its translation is CASRKWQQETQYF.

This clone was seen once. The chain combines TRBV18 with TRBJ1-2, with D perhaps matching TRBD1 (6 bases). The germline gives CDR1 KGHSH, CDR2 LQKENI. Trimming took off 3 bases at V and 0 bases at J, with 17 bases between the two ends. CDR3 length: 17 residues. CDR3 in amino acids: CASSPYLRGQANYGYTF. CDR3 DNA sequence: TGTGCCAGCTCACCTTACCTGCGGGGGCAAGCTAACTATGGCTACACCTTC.

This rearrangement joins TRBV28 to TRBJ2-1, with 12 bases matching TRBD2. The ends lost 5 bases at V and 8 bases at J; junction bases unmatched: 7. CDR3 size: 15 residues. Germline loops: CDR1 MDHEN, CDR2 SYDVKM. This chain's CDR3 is CASSPTSGSWYEQFF. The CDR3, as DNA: TGTGCCAGCAGTCCGACTAGCGGGAGTTGGTATGAGCAGTTCTTC. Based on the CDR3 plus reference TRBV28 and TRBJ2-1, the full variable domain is DVKVTQSSRYLVKRTGEKVFLECVQDMDHENMFWYRQDPGLGLRLIYFSYDVKMKEKGDIPEGYSVSREKKERFSLILESASTNQTSMYLCASSPTSGSWYEQFFGPGTRLTVL.

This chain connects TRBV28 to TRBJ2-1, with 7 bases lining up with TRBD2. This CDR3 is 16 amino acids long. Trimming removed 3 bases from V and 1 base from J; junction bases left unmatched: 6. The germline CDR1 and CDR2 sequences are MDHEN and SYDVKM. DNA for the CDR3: TGTGCCAGCAGTTTTGGCGGGGGAGGATCCTACAATGAGCAGTTCTTC. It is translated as CASSFGGGGSYNEQFF. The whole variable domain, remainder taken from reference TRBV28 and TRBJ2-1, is DVKVTQSSRYLVKRTGEKVFLECVQDMDHENMFWYRQDPGLGLRLIYFSYDVKMKEKGDIPEGYSVSREKKERFSLILESASTNQTSMYLCASSFGGGGSYNEQFFGPGTRLTVL.

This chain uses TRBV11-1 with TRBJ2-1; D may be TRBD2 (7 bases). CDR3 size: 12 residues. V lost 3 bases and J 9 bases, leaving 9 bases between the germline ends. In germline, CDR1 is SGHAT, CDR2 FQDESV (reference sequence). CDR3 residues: CASSFGGLEQFF. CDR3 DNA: TGTGCCAGCAGCTTCGGGGGGCTTGAGCAGTTCTTC. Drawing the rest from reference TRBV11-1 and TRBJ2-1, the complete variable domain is EAEVAQSPRYKITEKSQAVAFWCDPISGHATLYWYRQILGQGPELLVQFQDESVVDDSQLPKDRFSAERLKGVDSTLKIQPAELGDSAMYLCASSFGGLEQFFGPGTRLTVL.

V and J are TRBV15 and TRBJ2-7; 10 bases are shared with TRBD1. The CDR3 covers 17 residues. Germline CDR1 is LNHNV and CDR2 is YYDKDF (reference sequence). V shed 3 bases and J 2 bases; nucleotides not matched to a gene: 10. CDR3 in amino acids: CATSSASGTGVPYEQYF. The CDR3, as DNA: TGTGCCACCAGCAGTGCATCAGGGACAGGGGTTCCCTACGAGCAGTACTTC.

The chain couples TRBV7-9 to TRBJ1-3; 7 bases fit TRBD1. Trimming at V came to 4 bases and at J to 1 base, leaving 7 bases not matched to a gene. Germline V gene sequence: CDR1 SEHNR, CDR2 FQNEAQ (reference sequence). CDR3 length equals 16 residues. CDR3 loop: CASSSDRVRSGNTIYF. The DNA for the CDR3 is TGTGCCAGCAGCTCCGACAGGGTCAGGTCTGGAAACACCATATATTTT.

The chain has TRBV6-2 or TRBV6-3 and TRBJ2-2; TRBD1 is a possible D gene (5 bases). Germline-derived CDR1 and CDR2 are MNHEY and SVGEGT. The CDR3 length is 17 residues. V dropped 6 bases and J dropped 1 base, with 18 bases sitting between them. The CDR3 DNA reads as TGTGCCAGCAGCCACAGCCTGACAGAGAGGAACACCGGGGAGCTGTTTTTT. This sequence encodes CASSHSLTERNTGELFF.

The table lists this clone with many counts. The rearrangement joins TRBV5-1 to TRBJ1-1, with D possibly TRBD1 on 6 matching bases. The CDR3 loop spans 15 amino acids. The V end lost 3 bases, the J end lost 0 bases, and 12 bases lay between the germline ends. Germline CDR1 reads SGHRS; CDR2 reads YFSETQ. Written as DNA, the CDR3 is TGCGCCAGCAGCTCATCTGAGGGGGTGAACACTGAAGCTTTCTTT. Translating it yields CASSSSEGVNTEAFF.

CDR3 sequence (DNA): TGTGCCAGCAGCAAAGGGGATGGCGGGGGCACAGATACGCAGTATTTT. It encodes CASSKGDGGGTDTQYF. The chain couples TRBV7-9 to TRBJ2-3; TRBD2 might be the D (6 bases). The CDR3 is made up of 16 amino acids. Per the germline V gene, CDR1 is SEHNR and CDR2 is FQNEAQ (reference sequence). Trimming took off 5 bases at V and 1 base at J, with 16 bases between the two ends. Full variable domain (outside the CDR3, taken from reference TRBV7-9 and TRBJ2-3): DTGVSQNPRHKITKRGQNVTFRCDPISEHNRLYWYRQTLGQGPEFLTYFQNEAQLEKSRLLSDRFSAERPKGSFSTLEIQRTEQGDSAMYLCASSKGDGGGTDTQYFGPGTRLTVL.

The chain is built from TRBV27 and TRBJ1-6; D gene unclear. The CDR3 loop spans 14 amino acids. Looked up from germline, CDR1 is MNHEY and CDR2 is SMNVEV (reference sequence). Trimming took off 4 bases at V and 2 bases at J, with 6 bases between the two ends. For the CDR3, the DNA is TGTGCCAGCAGTTCGAGCCCCTATAATTCACCCCTCCACTTT. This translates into CASSSSPYNSPLHF.

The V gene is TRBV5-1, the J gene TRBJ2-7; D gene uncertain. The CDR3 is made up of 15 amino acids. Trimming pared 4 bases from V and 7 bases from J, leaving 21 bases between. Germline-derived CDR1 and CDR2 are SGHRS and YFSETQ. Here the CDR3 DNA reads TGCGCCAGCAGCGTGAACTCAAACGCCGGTGCAGAGCAGTACTTC. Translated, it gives CASSVNSNAGAEQYF.

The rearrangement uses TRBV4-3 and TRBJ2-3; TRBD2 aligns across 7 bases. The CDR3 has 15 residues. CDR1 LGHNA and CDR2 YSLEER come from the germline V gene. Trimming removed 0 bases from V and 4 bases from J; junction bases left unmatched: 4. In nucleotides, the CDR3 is TGCGCCAGCAGCCAAGAATGGGGGGGGGCAGATACGCAGTATTTT. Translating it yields CASSQEWGGADTQYF.